Following are 30 T cell receptor beta chains from one sample sequenced in a study of cytomegalovirus exposure and HLA in healthy donors. The PCR contained 60 Vbeta and 13 Jbeta primers. Data came from immunoSEQ multiplex PCR; TCRdb stores just in-frame clones and leaves some out. The sample shows under 200,000 clones, roughly 74% of them seen only once. Sequenced input: PBMCs. The receptors come from a woman aged 25 to 39 in good health and CMV-seropositive.

The CDR3 loop is CASSWSGRAGNEQFF. In DNA, the CDR3 is TGTGCCAGCAGCTGGAGCGGGAGGGCCGGCAATGAGCAGTTCTTC. The genes are TRBV5-5 and TRBJ2-1; 10 bases line up with TRBD2. Germline assignment: CDR1 SGHKS and CDR2 YYEKEE (reference sequence). The V and J ends lost 3 bases and 6 bases, in that order; junction bases with no gene match: 6. The CDR3 totals 15 residues.

V is TRBV5-1 and J is TRBJ2-1; D uncertain. The germline V gene has CDR1 SGHRS and CDR2 YFSETQ. This CDR3 region has 12 residues. V was shortened by 3 bases and J by 4 bases, with 5 bases between the two germline ends. The DNA of the CDR3 is TGCGCCAGCAGCTCGCTATACAATGAGCAGTTCTTC. It translates to CASSSLYNEQFF.

This clone was detected a few times. This chain links TRBV27 with TRBJ2-7; unclear D gene. Trimming removed 5 bases from V and 4 bases from J, with 6 bases in between. The CDR3 runs 11 residues. Per the germline V gene, CDR1 is MNHEY and CDR2 is SMNVEV (reference sequence). Here the CDR3 DNA reads TGTGCCAGCAGTCGTTCGTACGAGCAGTACTTC. Amino acid sequence: CASSRSYEQYF.

The V gene is TRBV5-6, the J gene TRBJ2-5; 11 bases map to TRBD2. The length of the CDR3 is 19 residues. CDR1 SGHDT and CDR2 YYEEEE come from the germline V gene. J lost 0 bases, V lost 5 bases, and 15 bases had no gene match. CDR3 coding DNA: TGTGCCAGCAGAGCCATGACTAGCGGGGAGGTGGGGAACCAAGAGACCCAGTACTTC. Protein product: CASRAMTSGEVGNQETQYF.

The chain has TRBV5-1 and TRBJ2-5; 9 nucleotides line up with TRBD2. Germline lookup yields CDR1 SGHRS and CDR2 YFSETQ. The V and J ends lost 2 bases and 5 bases, in that order; junction bases with no gene match: 7. This CDR3 has 15 amino acids. The CDR3 nucleotides read TGCGCCAGCAGCTTAGGGCTAGCGGGGATCGAGACCCAGTACTTC. Encoded protein: CASSLGLAGIETQYF.

The chain employs TRBV13 and TRBJ2-1, with 15 bases fitting TRBD2. Trimming at V came to 6 bases and at J to 0 bases, leaving 9 bases not matched to a gene. Germline CDR1 and CDR2: PRHDT and FYEKMQ (reference sequence). There are 19 residues in the CDR3. The CDR3 spells CASSLTGLAGGLSYNEQFF. The CDR3 DNA sequence: TGTGCCAGCAGTCTTACGGGACTAGCGGGAGGCCTCTCCTACAATGAGCAGTTCTTC. The variable domain in full, completed from reference TRBV13 and TRBJ2-1, reads AAGVIQSPRHLIKEKRETATLKCYPIPRHDTVYWYQQGPGQDPQFLISFYEKMQSDKGSIPDRFSAQQFSDYHSELNMSSLELGDSALYFCASSLTGLAGGLSYNEQFFGPGTRLTVL.

The chain joins TRBV19 to TRBJ2-4, with TRBD2 matching over 7 bases. CDR3 length: 15 residues. V lost 7 bases and J lost 4; bases outside the gene matches: 10. Germline V gene lookup returns CDR1 LNHDA and CDR2 SQIVND (reference sequence). CDR3 sequence: CASTQPGGGKNIQYF. The CDR3 DNA is TGTGCCAGTACTCAGCCCGGGGGAGGGAAAAACATTCAGTACTTC.

The chain joins TRBV29-1 to TRBJ2-5, with D perhaps TRBD1 (7 bases). V lost 7 bases and J 4 bases, leaving 19 bases between the germline ends. Germline CDR1 is SQVTM and CDR2 is ANQGSEA. CDR3 length: 14 amino acids. The CDR3 DNA sequence: TGCAGCGGCCAGCAGGGGGGAGGAGGAGAGACCCAGTACTTC. Encoded protein: CSGQQGGGGETQYF. Supplemented by reference TRBV29-1 and TRBJ2-5, the full variable domain reads SAVISQKPSRDICQRGTSLTIQCQVDSQVTMMFWYRQQPGQSLTLIATANQGSEATYESGFVIDKFPISRPNLTFSTLTVSNMSPEDSSIYLCSGQQGGGGETQYFGPGTRLLVL.

The rearrangement links TRBV6-1 to TRBJ1-5; D is unresolved. V lost 4 bases to trimming and J lost 0 bases, with 10 bases between them. The CDR3 has 15 residues. From germline, CDR1 is MNHNS and CDR2 SASEGT. CDR3 DNA: TGTGCCAGCAGTGGAGACTACATTAGCAATCAGCCCCAGCATTTT. It translates to CASSGDYISNQPQHF.

The genes are TRBV27 and TRBJ1-4; 9 bases are a match to TRBD1. Trimming cost V 3 bases and J 6 bases; bases outside gene matches: 14. Germline lookup yields CDR1 MNHEY and CDR2 SMNVEV (reference sequence). The CDR3 has 18 amino acids. In DNA form, the CDR3 reads TGTGCCAGCAGTTTCAACCCTCCTGGACAGGGGAGGTATGAAAAACTGTTTTTT. This sequence encodes CASSFNPPGQGRYEKLFF.

The chain combines TRBV7-2 with TRBJ1-4; D is unresolved. Germline V gene sequence: CDR1 SGHTA, CDR2 FQGNSA. The CDR3 is 14 amino acids. Trimming left V 5 bases short and J 7 bases short, with 14 bases between. In DNA form, the CDR3 reads TGTGCCAGCAGCCCTCAGTCAGGAGGTGAAAAACTGTTTTTT. This sequence encodes CASSPQSGGEKLFF.

The chain recombines TRBV9 with TRBJ2-3, with TRBD1 matching 10 bases. The CDR3 runs to 13 residues. The germline V gene encodes CDR1 SGDLS and CDR2 YYNGEE. V shed 7 bases and J 4 bases; nucleotides not matched to a gene: 3. The CDR3 is CASGQGGPDTQYF. CDR3 DNA sequence: TGTGCCAGCGGACAGGGGGGTCCAGATACGCAGTATTTT.

A few counts support this clone. The chain carries TRBV7-9 and TRBJ2-1; D remains ambiguous. Germline CDR1 reads SEHNR; CDR2 reads FQNEAQ (reference sequence). The CDR3 runs 14 residues. Trimming cost V 5 bases and J 1 base, with 9 bases left between them. The CDR3 region has the DNA TGTGCCAGCAGCCCTACGTCGTCCTACAATGAGCAGTTCTTC. This codes for CASSPTSSYNEQFF.

This clone was observed a single time. The chain joins TRBV5-4 to TRBJ2-7; possible D gene TRBD1, 5 bases. The V end was cut by 0 bases, the J end by 6 bases, with 7 bases between. Germline V lookup: CDR1 SGHNT, CDR2 YYREEE (reference sequence). This CDR3 comprises 12 residues. The CDR3 region is CASSLEGREQYF. CDR3 in DNA: TGTGCCAGCAGCTTGGAGGGGCGCGAGCAGTACTTC.

The V gene is TRBV27, the J gene TRBJ1-5, with 11 bases identical to TRBD1. The CDR3 extends over 17 amino acids. The V gene end was trimmed by 6 bases and the J gene end by 1 base; junction bases not matched to a gene: 8. CDR1 MNHEY and CDR2 SMNVEV come from the germline V gene (reference sequence). The CDR3 nucleotides read TGTGCCAGCAGCTCCCGGACAGGGGGCGGAAGCAATCAGCCCCAGCATTTT. This gives the protein CASSSRTGGGSNQPQHF.

The J gene is TRBJ2-7, the V gene TRBV19, with D tentatively TRBD2 (6 bases). Germline V gene sequence: CDR1 LNHDA, CDR2 SQIVND (reference sequence). CDR3 length: 16 residues. V lost 7 bases, J lost 1 base, and 20 bases lay in between. CDR3 bases: TGTGCCAGTACTCGCAATGCCGGGACTCCATCCTACGAGCAGTACTTC. As protein: CASTRNAGTPSYEQYF. Based on the CDR3 plus reference TRBV19 and TRBJ2-7, the full variable domain is DGGITQSPKYLFRKEGQNVTLSCEQNLNHDAMYWYRQDPGQGLRLIYYSQIVNDFQKGDIAEGYSVSREKKESFPLTVTSAQKNPTAFYLCASTRNAGTPSYEQYFGPGTRLTVT.

The CDR3 nucleotides read TGTGCCAGCTCCACCTCAGGGGAAGGAAACACCATATATTTT. Its protein product is CASSTSGEGNTIYF. The V call is TRBV18, the J call TRBJ1-3; D may be TRBD1 (6 bases). CDR1 KGHSH and CDR2 LQKENI come from the germline V gene. Trimming took 6 bases from V and 4 from J, leaving 13 bases between them. This CDR3 comprises 14 residues.

The genes are TRBV6-5 and TRBJ2-5; 8 nucleotides match TRBD2. Germline loops: CDR1 MNHEY, CDR2 SVGAGI. The ends lost 0 bases at V and 4 bases at J; junction bases unmatched: 4. The CDR3 is made up of 15 amino acids. The CDR3 DNA is TGTGCCAGCAGTTACTCGAGCGGGAGAGGAGAGACCCAGTACTTC. This encodes CASSYSSGRGETQYF.

This clone was recorded a few times. The chain employs TRBV5-4 and TRBJ1-1; 7 bases agree with TRBD1. Trimming cost V 4 bases and J 2 bases; bases outside gene matches: 8. The CDR3 extends over 15 amino acids. The germline gives CDR1 SGHNT, CDR2 YYREEE (reference sequence). DNA for the CDR3: TGTGCCAGCAGCGGAAACAGGGGCCTTAACACTGAAGCTTTCTTT. Amino acids: CASSGNRGLNTEAFF.

The chain recombines TRBV5-1 with TRBJ2-5; possible D gene TRBD1, 5 bases. V lost 5 bases, J lost 4 bases, and 12 bases lay in between. Looked up from germline, CDR1 is SGHRS and CDR2 is YFSETQ. The CDR3 loop spans 13 amino acids. In DNA form, the CDR3 reads TGCGCCAGCAGTGGGGCCTTGGGAGAGACCCAGTACTTC. This gives the protein CASSGALGETQYF.

The CDR3 reads CASSLLQGYGYTF. CDR3 nucleotide sequence: TGTGCCAGCAGCCTCCTCCAGGGCTATGGCTACACCTTC. The genes are TRBV5-4 and TRBJ1-2, with D possibly matching TRBD1 (5 bases). The CDR3 is 13 residues long. The germline V gene encodes CDR1 SGHNT and CDR2 YYREEE (reference sequence). The V end lost 4 bases, the J end lost 4 bases, and 11 bases lay between the germline ends.

The chain uses TRBV27 and TRBJ2-1; D gene unclear. V lost 5 bases, J lost 6 bases, and 14 bases lay in between. Germline values: CDR1 MNHEY, CDR2 SMNVEV (reference sequence). The CDR3 has 14 residues. This CDR3 is CASSPLELGNEQFF. CDR3 coding DNA: TGTGCCAGCAGTCCCCTAGAGCTGGGCAATGAGCAGTTCTTC.

This clone showed up just once. This chain joins TRBV11-1 and TRBJ1-6; possible D gene TRBD1, 6 bases. The germline V gene encodes CDR1 SGHAT and CDR2 FQDESV (reference sequence). The CDR3 spans 15 residues. V was trimmed by 5 bases and J by 7 bases, leaving 15 bases between them. CDR3 amino acids: CASSLRTASNSPLHF. The CDR3 nucleotides are TGTGCCAGCAGCCTCCGGACAGCGTCGAATTCACCCCTCCACTTT. Together with reference TRBV11-1 and TRBJ1-6, the CDR3 gives the full variable domain: EAEVAQSPRYKITEKSQAVAFWCDPISGHATLYWYRQILGQGPELLVQFQDESVVDDSQLPKDRFSAERLKGVDSTLKIQPAELGDSAMYLCASSLRTASNSPLHFGNGTRLTVT.

Only a few counts were recorded for this clone. The J gene is TRBJ2-1, the V gene TRBV7-3; D is uncertain. Germline values: CDR1 SGHTA, CDR2 FQGTGA. V lost 0 bases, J lost 9 bases, and 9 bases lay in between. The length of the CDR3 is 13 residues. The CDR3 DNA follows: TGTGCCAGCAGCTTAACTCATAGGAGTGAGCAGTTCTTC. Translation gives CASSLTHRSEQFF.

The V call is TRBV18, the J call TRBJ1-3; 10 nucleotides agree with TRBD1. The V segment lost 3 bases and the J segment 2 bases; nucleotides outside the gene matches: 7. The germline V gene encodes CDR1 KGHSH and CDR2 LQKENI. The CDR3 spans 17 residues. Here the CDR3 reads CASSPPGQGLTGNTIYF. The CDR3 region has the DNA TGTGCCAGCTCACCCCCGGGACAGGGGTTAACTGGAAACACCATATATTTT.

This clone was seen a handful of times. The CDR3 spells CASSPGRSPGLPETQYF. For the CDR3, the DNA is TGCGCCAGCAGCCCGGGACGGTCTCCGGGACTTCCCGAGACCCAGTACTTC. This chain connects TRBV5-1 to TRBJ2-5, with D perhaps TRBD2 (6 bases). V was shortened by 4 bases and J by 5 bases, with 24 bases between the two germline ends. The CDR3 runs to 17 residues. The germline V gene encodes CDR1 SGHRS and CDR2 YFSETQ.

The V and J genes are TRBV28 and TRBJ2-4; TRBD1 aligns across 10 bases. V lost 3 bases, J lost 3 bases, and 17 bases stayed unmatched. Germline V gene sequence: CDR1 MDHEN, CDR2 SYDVKM. This CDR3 contains 20 residues. The CDR3 bases are TGTGCCAGCAGTTTCCCAGAGACAGGGGGCGACCTTCGGAGCAAAAACATTCAGTACTTC. This sequence encodes CASSFPETGGDLRSKNIQYF.

The chain is built from TRBV18 and TRBJ2-1, with D perhaps TRBD2 (5 bases). The germline V gene has CDR1 KGHSH and CDR2 LQKENI. Trimming took off 9 bases at V and 8 bases at J, with 14 bases between the two ends. This CDR3 comprises 12 residues. For the CDR3, the DNA is TGTGCCAGTCTGATAGCGTCGGATGAGCAGTTCTTC. This sequence encodes CASLIASDEQFF.

The rearrangement uses TRBV5-1 and TRBJ2-3, with 8 bases fitting TRBD2. Germline trimming cut 3 bases from V and 2 bases from J; bases unmatched to any gene: 11. This CDR3 has 17 amino acids. Per germline, CDR1 SGHRS and CDR2 YFSETQ. The CDR3 protein is CASSWPETSASTDTQYF. DNA of the CDR3: TGCGCCAGCAGCTGGCCCGAGACTAGCGCTTCCACAGATACGCAGTATTTT.

The rearrangement links TRBV30 to TRBJ2-7; perhaps TRBD2 as D (5 bases). The CDR3 is 13 amino acids. Trimming left V 2 bases short and J 2 bases short, with 10 bases between. Germline V CDR1 and CDR2: GTSNPN, SVGIG (reference sequence). CDR3 sequence: CAWSRGNTYEQYF. The DNA for the CDR3 is TGTGCCTGGAGTCGGGGAAATACCTACGAGCAGTACTTC.